The present T cell receptor (beta chain) was sequenced within a study of cytomegalovirus exposure and HLA in healthy donors. 13 Jbeta primers and 60 Vbeta primers were used for the PCR. Clones were sequenced by immunoSEQ multiplex PCR, and TCRdb holds only the in-frame ones, with some missing. The table lists around 150,000 clones, around four fifths of them singletons. From germline, CDR1 is SGHTA and CDR2 FQGTGA. The CDR3 totals 14 residues. The V end lost 1 base, the J end lost 3 bases, and 10 bases lay between the germline ends. This rearrangement joins TRBV7-3 to TRBJ2-7; TRBD1 is a possible D gene (6 bases). Sequenced material: PBMCs. The receptor was isolated from a female donor in good health and CMV-seronegative. This CDR3 reads CASSLMTGSYEQYF. The CDR3 region has the DNA TGTGCCAGCAGCTTAATGACAGGAAGCTACGAGCAGTACTTC.